This T cell receptor beta chain was sequenced for a study of T cell changes during pregnancy in multiple sclerosis. The repertoire was sequenced with immunoSEQ multiplex PCR; TCRdb's copy has only in-frame clones and lacks some. Of around 65,000 clones listed, about 90% are singletons. CDR3 length: 15 amino acids. CDR1 ENHRY and CDR2 SYGVKD come from the germline V gene. V shed 3 bases and J 3 bases; nucleotides not matched to a gene: 6. V gene TRBV10-3 combines with J gene TRBJ2-3; 7 bases are shared with TRBD2. This sample comprised peripheral blood, obtained in the second trimester of pregnancy. This receptor was taken from a female donor in good health, enrolled as a control in a pregnancy study. CDR3 coding DNA: TGTGCCATCAGTGATGGCGGGGGAGAGACAGATACGCAGTATTTT. Its translation is CAISDGGGETDTQYF.